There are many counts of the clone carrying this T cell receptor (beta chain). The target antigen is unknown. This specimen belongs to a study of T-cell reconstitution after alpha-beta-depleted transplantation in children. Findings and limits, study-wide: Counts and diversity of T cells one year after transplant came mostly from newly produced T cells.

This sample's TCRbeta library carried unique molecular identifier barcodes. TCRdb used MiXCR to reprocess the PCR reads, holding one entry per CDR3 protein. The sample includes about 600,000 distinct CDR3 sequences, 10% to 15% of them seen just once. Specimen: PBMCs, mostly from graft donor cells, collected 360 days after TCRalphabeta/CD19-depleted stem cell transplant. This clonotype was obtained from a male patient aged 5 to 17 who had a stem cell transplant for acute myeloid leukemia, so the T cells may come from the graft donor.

The CDR3 protein is CSVEEGLETQYF. In DNA, the CDR3 is TGCAGCGTTGAAGAGGGGCTGGAGACCCAGTACTTC. This chain uses TRBV29-1 with TRBJ2-5; D is perhaps TRBD1 (5 bases). Germline values: CDR1 SQVTM, CDR2 ANQGSEA. The V and J ends lost 0 bases and 5 bases respectively, with 7 bases between them. The CDR3 is 12 amino acids.